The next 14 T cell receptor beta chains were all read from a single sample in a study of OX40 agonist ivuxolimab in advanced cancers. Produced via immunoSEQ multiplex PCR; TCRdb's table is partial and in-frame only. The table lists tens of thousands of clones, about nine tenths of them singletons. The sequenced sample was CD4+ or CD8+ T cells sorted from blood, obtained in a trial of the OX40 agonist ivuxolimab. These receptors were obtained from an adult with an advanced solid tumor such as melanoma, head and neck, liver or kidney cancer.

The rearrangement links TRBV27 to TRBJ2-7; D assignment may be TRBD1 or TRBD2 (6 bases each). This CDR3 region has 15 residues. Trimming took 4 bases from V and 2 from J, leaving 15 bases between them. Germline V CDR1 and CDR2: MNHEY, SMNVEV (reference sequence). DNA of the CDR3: TGTGCCAGCAGTTCCAGGGGCGGGGAAGCCTACGAGCAGTACTTC. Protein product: CASSSRGGEAYEQYF.

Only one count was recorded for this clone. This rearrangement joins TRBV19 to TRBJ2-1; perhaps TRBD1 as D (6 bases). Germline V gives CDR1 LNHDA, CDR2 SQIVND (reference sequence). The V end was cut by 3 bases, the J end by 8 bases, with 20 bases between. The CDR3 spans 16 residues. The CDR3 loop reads CASSIPSRGQGDEQFF. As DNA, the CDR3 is TGTGCCAGTAGTATTCCGTCAAGGGGACAAGGGGATGAGCAGTTCTTC.

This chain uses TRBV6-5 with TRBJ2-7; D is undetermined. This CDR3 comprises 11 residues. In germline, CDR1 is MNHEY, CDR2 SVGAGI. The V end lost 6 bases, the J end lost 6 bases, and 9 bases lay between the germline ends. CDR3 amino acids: CASSSLGEQYF. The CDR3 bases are TGTGCCAGCAGCTCCCTTGGCGAGCAGTACTTC.

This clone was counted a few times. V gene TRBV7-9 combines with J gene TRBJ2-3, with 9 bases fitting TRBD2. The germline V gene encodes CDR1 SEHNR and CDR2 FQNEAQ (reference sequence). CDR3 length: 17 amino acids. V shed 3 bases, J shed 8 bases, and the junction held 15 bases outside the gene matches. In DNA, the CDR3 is TGTGCCAGCAGCTTGGAACTAGCGGGTGGGGGTCGGAGTACGCAGTATTTT. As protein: CASSLELAGGGRSTQYF.

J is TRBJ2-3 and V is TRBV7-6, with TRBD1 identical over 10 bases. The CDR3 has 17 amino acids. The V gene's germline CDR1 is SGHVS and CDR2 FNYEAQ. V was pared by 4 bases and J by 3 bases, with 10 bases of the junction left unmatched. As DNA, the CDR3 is TGTGCCAGCAGCTGGGGCGGGACAGGGGCTCGGACAGATACGCAGTATTTT. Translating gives CASSWGGTGARTDTQYF.

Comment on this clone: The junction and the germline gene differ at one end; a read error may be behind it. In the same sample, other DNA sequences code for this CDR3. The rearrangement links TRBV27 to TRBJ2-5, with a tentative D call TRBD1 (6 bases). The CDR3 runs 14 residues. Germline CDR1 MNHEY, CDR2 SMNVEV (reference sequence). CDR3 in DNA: TGTGCCAGCAGCTTATTGGGGGCCGGAGAGACCCAGTACTTC. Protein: CASSLLGAGETQYF.

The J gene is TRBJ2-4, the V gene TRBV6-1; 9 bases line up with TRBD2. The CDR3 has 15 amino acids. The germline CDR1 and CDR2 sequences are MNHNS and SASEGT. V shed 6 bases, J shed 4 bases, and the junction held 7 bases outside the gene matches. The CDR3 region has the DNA TGTGCCAGCAGAGACATTAGCGGGGGAAAAAACATTCAGTACTTC. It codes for CASRDISGGKNIQYF.

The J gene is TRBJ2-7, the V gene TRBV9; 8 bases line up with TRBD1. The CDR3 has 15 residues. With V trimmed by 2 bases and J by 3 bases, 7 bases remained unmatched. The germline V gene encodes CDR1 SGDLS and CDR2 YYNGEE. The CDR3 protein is CASSVYRDRHYEQYF. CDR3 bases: TGTGCCAGCAGCGTCTACCGGGACAGGCACTACGAGCAGTACTTC.

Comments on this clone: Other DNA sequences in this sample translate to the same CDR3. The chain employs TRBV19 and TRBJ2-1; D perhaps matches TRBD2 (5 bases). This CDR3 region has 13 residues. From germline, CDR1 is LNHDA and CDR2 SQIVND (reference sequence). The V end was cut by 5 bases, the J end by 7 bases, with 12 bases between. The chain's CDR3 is CASSLTRGNEQFF. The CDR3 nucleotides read TGTGCCAGTAGTCTTACGCGAGGGAATGAGCAGTTCTTC.

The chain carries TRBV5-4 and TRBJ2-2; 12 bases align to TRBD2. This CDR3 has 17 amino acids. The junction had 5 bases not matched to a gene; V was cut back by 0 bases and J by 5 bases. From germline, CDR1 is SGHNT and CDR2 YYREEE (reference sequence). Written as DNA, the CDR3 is TGTGCCAGCAGCTTGGGGCTAGCGGGAGGGCCGACCGGGGAGCTGTTTTTT. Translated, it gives CASSLGLAGGPTGELFF.

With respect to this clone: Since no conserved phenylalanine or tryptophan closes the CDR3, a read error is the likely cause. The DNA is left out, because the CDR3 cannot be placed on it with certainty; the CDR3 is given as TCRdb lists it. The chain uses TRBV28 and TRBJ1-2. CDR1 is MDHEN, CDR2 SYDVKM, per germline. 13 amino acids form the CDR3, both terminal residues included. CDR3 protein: CASSPRAGQVFFI.

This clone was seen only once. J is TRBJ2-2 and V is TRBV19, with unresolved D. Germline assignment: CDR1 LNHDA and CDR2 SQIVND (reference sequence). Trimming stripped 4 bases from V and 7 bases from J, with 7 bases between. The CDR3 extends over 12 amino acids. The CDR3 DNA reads TGTGCCAGTAGTAATCGGAACGGGGAGCTGTTTTTT. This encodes CASSNRNGELFF.

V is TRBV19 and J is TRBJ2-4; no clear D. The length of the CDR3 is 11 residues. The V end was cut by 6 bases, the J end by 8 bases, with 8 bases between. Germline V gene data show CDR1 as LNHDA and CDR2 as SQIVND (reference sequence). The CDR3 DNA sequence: TGTGCCAGTAGCAAAAGAGACATTCAGTACTTC. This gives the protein CASSKRDIQYF.

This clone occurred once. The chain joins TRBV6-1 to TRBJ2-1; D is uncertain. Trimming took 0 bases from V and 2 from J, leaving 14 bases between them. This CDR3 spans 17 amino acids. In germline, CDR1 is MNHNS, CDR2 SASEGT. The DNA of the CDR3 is TGTGCCAGCAGTGAAGCACTCCGGGCCCGACCCTACAATGAGCAGTTCTTC. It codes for CASSEALRARPYNEQFF.